The source of this TCR beta chain is a study of cytomegalovirus exposure and HLA in healthy donors. In the PCR, 60 Vbeta and 13 Jbeta primers were used. Produced via immunoSEQ multiplex PCR; TCRdb's table is partial and in-frame only. In the table there are about 140,000 clones, roughly 80% of which are singletons. The germline V gene has CDR1 SGHVS and CDR2 FQNEAQ. The CDR3 extends over 16 amino acids. V dropped 0 bases and J dropped 11; count of bases not matched to a gene: 10. This sequence joins TRBV7-8 and TRBJ1-4, with 9 bases fitting TRBD1. The sequence was collected from a man between 40 and 49 years old in good health and CMV-seronegative. The sample comprised PBMCs. CDR3 sequence: CASSLAAGTGIGKLFF. Here the CDR3 DNA reads TGTGCCAGCAGCTTAGCGGCCGGGACAGGGATTGGGAAACTGTTTTTT.